This T cell receptor beta chain was recovered during a study of CD8 T cells in ankylosing spondylitis. CDR1 is SGHRS, CDR2 YFSETQ, per germline. This CDR3 region has 14 residues. V lost 6 bases, J lost 4 bases, and 17 bases lay in between. Details on this clonotype: The antigen remains unidentified.

General study findings and limits: Significant enrichment of disease-linked clones was reportedly seen in matched ankylosing spondylitis synovial fluid. Seemingly distinctive of ankylosing spondylitis blood was a TCR beta motif formed by eight highly homologous variants.

It was by quantitative 5'-RACE with molecular barcodes that TCR beta libraries were made. TCRdb recomputed calls from the 5' RACE reads with MiXCR, one row per CDR3 protein. The sample comprises around 390,000 distinct CDR3 sequences, approximately 20% of which are singletons, and 16% rests with the top ten. The sample taken for sequencing was blood, either unsorted or a sorted T cell fraction (not recorded which). V and J are TRBV5-1 and TRBJ2-7; D may be TRBD2 (7 bases). The sequence came from a male donor with ankylosing spondylitis. The CDR3 spells CASTPGGTYYEQYF. The DNA of the CDR3 is TGCGCCAGCACCCCCGGGGGGACATATTACGAGCAGTACTTC.